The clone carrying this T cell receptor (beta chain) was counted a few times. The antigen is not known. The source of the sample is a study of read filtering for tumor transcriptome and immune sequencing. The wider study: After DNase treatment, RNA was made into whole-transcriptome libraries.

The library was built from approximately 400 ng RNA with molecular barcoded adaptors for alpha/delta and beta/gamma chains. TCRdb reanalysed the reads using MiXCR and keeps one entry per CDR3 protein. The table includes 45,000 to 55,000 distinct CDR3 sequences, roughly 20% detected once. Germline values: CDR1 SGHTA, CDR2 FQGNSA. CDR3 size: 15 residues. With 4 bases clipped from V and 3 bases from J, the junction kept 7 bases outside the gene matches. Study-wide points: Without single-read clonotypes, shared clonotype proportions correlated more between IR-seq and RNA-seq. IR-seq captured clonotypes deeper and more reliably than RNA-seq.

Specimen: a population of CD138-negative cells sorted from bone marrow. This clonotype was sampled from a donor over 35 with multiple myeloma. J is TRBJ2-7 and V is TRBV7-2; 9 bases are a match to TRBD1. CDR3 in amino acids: CASSSAWGQGYEQYF. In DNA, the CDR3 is TGTGCCAGCAGCTCCGCCTGGGGACAGGGCTACGAGCAGTACTTC.